These 13 T cell receptor beta chains were all obtained from the same sample, sequenced in a study of CDR3 diversity in severe acne. In TCRdb, the PCR reads were re-called with MiXCR into one record per CDR3 protein. The data contain 65,000 to 95,000 distinct CDR3 sequences, around 50% of them singletons. Input material: blood. The receptors come from a male donor in good health, without acne.

V gene TRBV6-5 combines with J gene TRBJ1-1; D ambiguous. This CDR3 has 15 residues. V lost 2 bases, J lost 1 base, and 11 bases lay in between. The V gene's germline CDR1 is MNHEY and CDR2 SVGAGI. In DNA form, the CDR3 reads TGTGCCAGCAGTTACCCCCAGGCGGGGAACACTGAAGCTTTCTTT. The encoded protein is CASSYPQAGNTEAFF.

The chain recombines TRBV6-5 with TRBJ2-2, with TRBD2 identical over 8 bases. The CDR3 extends over 14 amino acids. V was pared by 8 bases and J by 3 bases, with 5 bases of the junction left unmatched. Germline V gene sequence: CDR1 MNHEY, CDR2 SVGAGI. CDR3 DNA: TGTGCCAGCGGGCGGGGGGCGGACACCGGGGAGCTGTTTTTT. Protein product: CASGRGADTGELFF.

This clonotype has a handful of counts. The chain combines TRBV25-1 with TRBJ1-1; TRBD1 might be the D (6 bases). Per germline, CDR1 MGHDK and CDR2 SYGVNS. The CDR3 has 14 amino acids. With 6 bases removed from V and 0 bases from J, the gap between germline ends came to 11 bases. Here the CDR3 DNA reads TGTGCCAGCAGGGTCGGGGGCTTGAACACTGAAGCTTTCTTT. Its protein is CASRVGGLNTEAFF.

The chain links TRBV5-1 to TRBJ2-7, with D unclear. The germline V gene encodes CDR1 SGHRS and CDR2 YFSETQ. Trimming pared 6 bases from V and 2 bases from J, leaving 12 bases between. CDR3 size: 13 residues. The CDR3 coding sequence is TGCGCCAGCACGGCAGATACTACCTACGAGCAGTACTTC. The encoded protein is CASTADTTYEQYF. The whole variable domain, filled in from reference TRBV5-1 and TRBJ2-7, reads KAGVTQTPRYLIKTRGQQVTLSCSPISGHRSVSWYQQTPGQGLQFLFEYFSETQRNKGNFPGRFSGRQFSNSRSEMNVSTLELGDSALYLCASTADTTYEQYFGPGTRLTVT.

The chain recombines TRBV10-3 with TRBJ2-2; D may be TRBD1 (6 bases). V lost 2 bases and J lost 6, with 10 bases in between. The CDR3 spans 14 residues. Germline CDR1 and CDR2: ENHRY and SYGVKD. The CDR3 coding sequence is TGTGCCATCAGTGAGAATCCAGGGGCCGGGGAGCTGTTTTTT. Its translation is CAISENPGAGELFF.

A note on this clonotype: An end of the junction differs from the germline gene, which may be a read error. The rearrangement joins TRBV24-1 to TRBJ1-4, with D perhaps TRBD1 (5 bases). The germline CDR1 and CDR2 sequences are KGHDR and SFDVKD. The CDR3 runs 14 residues. The CDR3 loop reads CATGDDRHGEKLFF. CDR3 DNA sequence: TGTGCCACCGGTGATGACAGACATGGAGAAAAACTGTTTTTT.

The V and J genes are TRBV9 and TRBJ2-7; perhaps TRBD1 as D (6 bases). The CDR3 consists of 16 residues. Germline V CDR1 and CDR2: SGDLS, YYNGEE. Trimming took 0 bases from V and 0 from J, leaving 13 bases between them. Written as DNA, the CDR3 is TGTGCCAGCAGCGTAGGAGGGACAAGTTTCTCCTACGAGCAGTACTTC. Translation gives CASSVGGTSFSYEQYF.

Details on this clonotype: A much larger clone lies one base from this, so it may be a read error. The CDR3 does not close with the conserved phenylalanine or tryptophan, likely indicating a read error. The CDR3 DNA sequence: TGTGCCAGTAGTGAGGACAGATCCATGAACACTGAAGCTTTCCTT. It is translated as CASSEDRSMNTEAFL. The gene calls are TRBV19 and TRBJ1-1; TRBD1 might be the D (6 bases). Germline CDR1 reads LNHDA; CDR2 reads SQIVND (reference sequence). Trimming left V 5 bases short and J 0 bases short, with 13 bases between. The CDR3 has 15 residues.

This clonotype was seen repeatedly, ten times or more. The chain carries TRBV5-1 and TRBJ2-1, with D maybe TRBD2 (5 bases). Trimming shortened V by 4 bases and J by 8 bases, and 22 bases separated the two germline ends. The germline V gene has CDR1 SGHRS and CDR2 YFSETQ. The CDR3 loop spans 16 amino acids. The CDR3 nucleotides read TGCGCCAGCAGCCCATTAGTGGCGGGCGCACGAGATGAGCAGTTCTTC. This translates into CASSPLVAGARDEQFF.

The rearrangement joins TRBV9 to TRBJ2-1; 7 bases align to TRBD1. The trim removed 0 bases at V and 7 bases at J, leaving 4 bases unmatched. Germline CDR1 is SGDLS and CDR2 is YYNGEE. This CDR3 has 14 residues. This CDR3 reads CASSVGTGRNEQFF. CDR3 coding DNA: TGTGCCAGCAGCGTAGGGACAGGAAGGAATGAGCAGTTCTTC.

The V gene is TRBV13, the J gene TRBJ2-7; 15 nucleotides agree with TRBD2. Germline V CDR1 and CDR2: PRHDT, FYEKMQ (reference sequence). V shed 4 bases and J 1 base; nucleotides not matched to a gene: 11. The length of the CDR3 is 19 residues. CDR3: CASSSRTSGGAGESYEQYF. The CDR3 nucleotides read TGTGCCAGCAGCTCCCGGACTAGCGGGGGGGCGGGTGAGTCCTACGAGCAGTACTTC.

This clonotype has ten or more counts. The V gene is TRBV6-2 or TRBV6-3, the J gene TRBJ2-1; 9 bases match TRBD1. V was pared by 6 bases and J by 7 bases, with 13 bases of the junction left unmatched. There are 16 residues in the CDR3. Germline CDR1 is MNHEY and CDR2 is SVGEGT. The CDR3 nucleotides are TGTGCCAGCAGAGAACGGGGACAGGGCACTGGGAATGAGCAGTTCTTC. This translates into CASRERGQGTGNEQFF.

The chain joins TRBV10-1 to TRBJ2-7, with 12 bases fitting TRBD1. Germline V lookup: CDR1 WNHNN, CDR2 SYGVQD (reference sequence). The CDR3 has 14 amino acids. V was pared by 5 bases and J by 6 bases, with 5 bases of the junction left unmatched. The CDR3 here is CASSPGQGAGEQYF. CDR3 nucleotides: TGCGCCAGCAGTCCGGGACAGGGGGCAGGCGAGCAGTACTTC.